This T cell receptor (beta chain) is from a study of regulatory T cells in long-lasting Graves disease. Building the TCR beta libraries relied on iRepertoire HTBI primers, and CDR3 regions underwent Arm-PCR. TCRdb passed the multiplex PCR reads through MiXCR, listing each CDR3 protein once. The sample has about 440,000 distinct CDR3 sequences; about 15% are singletons. Described time point: newly diagnosed GD, antithyroid drugs for less than 3 months. PBMC RNA served as the TCR library source. Trimming pared 11 bases from V and 4 bases from J, leaving 2 bases between. The CDR3 contains 8 residues. From germline, CDR1 is MNHNS and CDR2 SASEGT. This clonotype was seen ten or more times. The sample also formed part of further work on T cells in Graves' hyperthyroidism and ophthalmopathy. That source notes: Diagnosis relied on clinical symptoms, serum thyroxine and TRAb, thyroid ultrasound and orbital computed tomography. The primer set for the first-round RT-PCR of the TCR CDR3 was HTBI.

V is TRBV6-1 and J is TRBJ1-1; no clear D. This receptor was identified in a young woman with Graves disease. The sample was peripheral blood mononuclear cells (PBMCs), taken at new diagnosis, from a patient treated with antithyroid drugs. The CDR3 loop is CAVTEAFF. CDR3 nucleotides: TGTGCCGTCACTGAAGCTTTCTTT.